This T cell receptor (beta chain) was sequenced in a study of cytomegalovirus exposure and HLA in healthy donors. Study-wide results and caveats: A prior analysis recorded that most TCR beta V segments were productive about 90% or about 30% of the time. Specificity of a few CMV-associated chains for CMV antigens was verified in vitro.

About this clone itself: Its matching antigen is unknown.

Researchers ran the PCR with 60 Vbeta and 13 Jbeta primers. In the original analysis: Roughly 10 million shared chains were among around 78 million unique TCR beta chains counted in a later analysis. Clones were sequenced by immunoSEQ multiplex PCR, and TCRdb holds only the in-frame ones, with some missing. The V and J calls and clone size were taken over from that table, and D and trimming were inferred from the DNA. Among over 150,000 clones listed, nearly 80% were seen once. This CDR3 has 13 residues. V was cut by 4 bases and J by 4 bases, with 11 bases left in between. Germline V gene lookup returns CDR1 SGHRS and CDR2 YFSETQ.

Sequencing input: PBMCs. The receptor was isolated from a man between 25 and 39 years old in good health and CMV-seropositive. The V and J genes are TRBV5-1 and TRBJ1-2; D is undetermined. The CDR3 reads CASSPLGSYGYTF. DNA of the CDR3: TGCGCCAGCAGCCCACTGGGCAGCTATGGCTACACCTTC.